These 8 T cell receptor beta chains came from one sample sequenced in a study of cytomegalovirus exposure and HLA in healthy donors. It was with 60 Vbeta and 13 Jbeta primers that the PCR ran. Clones were read by immunoSEQ multiplex PCR, and TCRdb kept only the in-frame ones, dropping some. The repertoire has some 40,000 clones, around 58% of them found once; the top ten carry more than 10%. Material for sequencing was PBMCs. Receptor source: a man aged 60 to 75 in good health and CMV-seropositive.

This chain connects TRBV27 to TRBJ1-4, with TRBD1 identical over 10 bases. This CDR3 contains 17 residues. Germline V lookup: CDR1 MNHEY, CDR2 SMNVEV (reference sequence). J lost 8 bases, V lost 5 bases, and 14 bases had no gene match. This CDR3 is CASSPGTGVSFTEKLFF. In nucleotides, the CDR3 is TGTGCCAGCAGTCCAGGGACAGGGGTTTCCTTTACCGAAAAACTGTTTTTT.

The V call is TRBV4-1, the J call TRBJ2-3, with TRBD2 matching 8 bases. The CDR3 is 19 residues long. The V gene's germline CDR1 is MGHRA and CDR2 YSYEKL. The trim removed 1 base at V and 1 base at J, leaving 13 bases unmatched. CDR3 DNA: TGCGCCAGCAGCCAAGTTCCCTCAGCGGGAGATACGGGCACAGATACGCAGTATTTT. This gives the protein CASSQVPSAGDTGTDTQYF.

The rearrangement links TRBV29-1 to TRBJ1-1, with 7 bases aligning to TRBD1. Trimming took 4 bases from V and 1 from J; bases not matched to a gene: 6. Germline V CDR1 and CDR2: SQVTM, ANQGSEA. CDR3 length: 14 amino acids. Here the CDR3 reads CSVVDRAGNTEAFF. CDR3 nucleotides: TGCAGCGTTGTTGACAGGGCTGGGAACACTGAAGCTTTCTTT.

The chain links TRBV7-9 to TRBJ1-3; TRBD1 matches at 7 bases. V was pared by 4 bases and J by 8 bases, with 14 bases of the junction left unmatched. Germline loops: CDR1 SEHNR, CDR2 FQNEAQ (reference sequence). This CDR3 is built from 16 residues. CDR3 sequence: CASSSPGDRAGHTIYF. CDR3 nucleotide sequence: TGTGCCAGCAGCTCCCCGGGTGACAGGGCCGGCCACACCATATATTTT. Filled out from reference TRBV7-9 and TRBJ1-3, the complete variable domain reads DTGVSQNPRHKITKRGQNVTFRCDPISEHNRLYWYRQTLGQGPEFLTYFQNEAQLEKSRLLSDRFSAERPKGSFSTLEIQRTEQGDSAMYLCASSSPGDRAGHTIYFGEGSWLTVV.

This clone was recorded once. This chain uses TRBV7-3 with TRBJ2-5; 9 bases line up with TRBD1. The CDR3 covers 14 residues. The germline gives CDR1 SGHTA, CDR2 FQGTGA. V dropped 2 bases and J dropped 7; count of bases not matched to a gene: 5. The CDR3 nucleotides read TGTGCCAGCAGCTTAGGGACAGGGCAATCGACCCAGTACTTC. Its translation: CASSLGTGQSTQYF. Full variable domain (outside the CDR3, taken from reference TRBV7-3 and TRBJ2-5): GAGVSQTPSNKVTEKGKYVELRCDPISGHTALYWYRQSLGQGPEFLIYFQGTGAADDSGLPNDRFFAVRPEGSVSTLKIQRTERGDSAVYLCASSLGTGQSTQYFGPGTRLLVL.

This clone has more than one count but fewer than ten. This sequence joins TRBV7-2 and TRBJ2-2; 7 bases are a match to TRBD2. CDR3 length: 14 residues. V was clipped by 1 base and J by 10 bases; unmatched bases: 6. Per germline, CDR1 SGHTA and CDR2 FQGNSA. Here the CDR3 reads CASSLGGRAAELFF. CDR3 DNA sequence: TGTGCCAGCAGCTTAGGAGGGAGGGCCGCGGAGCTGTTTTTT.

This clone was recorded a few times. The rearrangement links TRBV7-9 to TRBJ2-1; TRBD2 matches 7 bases. There are 14 residues in the CDR3. The V gene end was trimmed by 1 base and the J gene end by 10 bases; junction bases not matched to a gene: 7. Germline V gene lookup returns CDR1 SEHNR and CDR2 FQNEAQ (reference sequence). The CDR3 sequence: CASSLGGGRGEQFF. CDR3 nucleotide sequence: TGTGCCAGCAGCTTAGGGGGCGGGAGAGGCGAGCAGTTCTTC.

A word on this clone: The final CDR3 position lacks the conserved phenylalanine or tryptophan, pointing to a likely read error. The rearrangement joins TRBV6-5 to TRBJ1-2, with D possibly being TRBD1 (6 bases). The CDR3 extends over 16 amino acids. Trimming left V 2 bases short and J 0 bases short, with 13 bases between. CDR1 MNHEY and CDR2 SVGAGI come from the germline V gene. The CDR3, as DNA: TGTGCCAGCAGTTACACCGGGACACAAGCTAACTATGGCTACACCCTC. Translating it yields CASSYTGTQANYGYTL.